The T cell receptor (beta chain) described here comes from a study of human T cells and chemical hapten exposure (dated by TCRdb to about 2021). For the study in its entirety: For sensitization, 2% DPC in acetone was applied to a roughly 2 cm by roughly 2 cm area of upper inner arm skin. Weekly therapeutic DPC doses were additionally applied to the scalp of patients throughout the roughly 25-week study period. Patch testing was performed on the upper back with Finn chambers containing 0.01% DPC, and the patch tests were scored after 6 days according to International Contact Dermatitis Research Group standards. Alopecia areata with under or over 50% scalp involvement, alopecia totalis and alopecia universalis were represented in the patient cohort, which was mostly female. Libraries were pooled for sequencing, and per-sample TCR yields varied mainly because of small differences in library volumes within the pool. In alopecia patients, the study followed how the peripheral blood TCR repertoire changed in vivo over primary and secondary sensitization to diphenylcyclopropenone (DPC), a hapten. Patient blood was sampled pre-sensitization (week 0) and at 2, 6 and about 24 weeks after DPC sensitization. Blood for TCR sequencing was provided by twenty-nine alopecia patients at one to four time points (pre-sensitization, 2, 6 and 24 weeks). The study at large found these results: Because every patient had alopecia, a presumed autoimmune disease, the patients' immune response might differ from that of healthy individuals. DPC sensitization did not change the number of TCRs with a frequency above 1 in 1000, and there was no evidence of changes in global repertoire structure. Significantly more large CDR3 similarity clusters were formed by expanded TCRs than by pre-sensitization or healthy control sets, consistent with antigen-driven responses. After repeated subsampling, the strength of the expansion versus patch-test correlation and the threshold at which it became significant changed. Patch test score correlated positively with the number of PT1 expanded TCRs, reaching significance at thresholds 8, 16 and 32 but not at 4.

The label giving this sample's time point can be read as: patch test 3, about 24 weeks after DPC sensitization. The intended sense of this specimen's treatment or condition label: therapeutic diphenylcyclopropenone sensitization with weekly scalp DPC. Blood at each patch-test visit was drawn before the patch test was applied. Patients were eligible if aged 18 to 70, diagnosed with alopecia and judged suitable for DPC therapy, and pregnant patients were excluded. Total RNA was extracted from unfractionated whole blood that had been collected in Tempus Blood RNA tubes. For this clonotype: It lacks a known antigen. The record has no base qualities; no much larger clone is one base away.

The CDR3 goes from the cysteine to the phenylalanine over 14 residues. The entry retains the CDR3 DNA only, 42 bases that are in frame from base 1. Trimming takes 2 bases from V and 3 bases from J, and the germline ends sit 7 bases apart. From a lookup of the germline V gene, CDR1 and CDR2 are MDHEN and SYDVKM. The method behind the library was RACE. The sequencer was a NextSeq 500. Library preparation attached unique molecular identifiers to individual cDNA molecules for quantitative, reproducible TCR counting. Each blood RNA sample was used to sequence both TCR alpha and TCR beta chains. In the authors' own workflow: Samples had a median of around 92,000 TCRs, with a range from about 23,224 to 700,000. The Decombinator software suite was used to annotate V, J and CDR3 in the TCR reads. For the PS versus PT1 abundance plots, all samples were subsampled to the same number of TCRs (28,000). Expanded TCRs were defined as absent before sensitization and observed at least eight times at the 2-week time point. TCRdb's own reprocessing of the public reads used fastp at Q25 and MiXCR and kept productive beta chains. Rows merge per CDR3 protein into single entries with the most common DNA and genes. These V and J calls derive from TCRdb rather than the authors' analysis. This sample gives 100,000 or so distinct CDR3 sequences in total; around 35% of them show up just once. About 2.9% of the sample rests with the top ten.

This receptor was identified in a man in his forties or fifties with alopecia areata. Some clones in this sample may be carry-over from other donors' samples. Sequencing used whole blood, obtained in connection with sensitization to the hapten diphenylcyclopropenone (DPC). This chain joins TRBV28 to TRBJ2-2, with no D gene named confidently. CDR3 protein: CASSLPQDTGELFF. In nucleotides, the sequence is TGTGCCAGCAGTTTACCCCAAGACACCGGGGAGCTGTTTTTT.